This T cell receptor beta chain was sequenced during a study of vaccination effects on CD4 cells after COVID-19. Viral peptide pool expansion of antigen-specific CD4+ T cells preceded sequencing in the ViraFEST assay. Cells that had been cultured for 10 days were the source of isolated CD4+ T cells. Vaccine recipients had no previous SARS-CoV-2 infection; their nucleocapsid antibodies were negative. Cultivation was performed at 1.5 million to 2.5 million PBMC per well with roughly 10 IU/ml IL-2 and 10 ug/ml peptides added. IL-2 medium took the place of half the medium on both days 3 and 7. Some clones are missing from TCRdb's copy, which holds only in-frame ones; the method was immunoSEQ multiplex PCR. The sample has about 20,000 clones, approximately 70% seen once; the top ten hold 7.5% to 9.5%. A word on this clone: The antigen is not known.

Study-level results: Vaccine- and infection-induced clones showed marked clonal contraction late following vaccination.

The specimen was CD4+ T cells from PBMCs cultured with HCoV-NL63 spike peptides, collected before COVID-19 vaccination. The receptor's source is a human donor who received a COVID-19 vaccine.

In DNA, the CDR3 is TGTGCCAGCGTGGCAACCGGACAGGGTCCACACTACGAGCAGTACTTC. Amino acid sequence: CASVATGQGPHYEQYF. This chain connects TRBV21-1 to TRBJ2-7; no check of the table's D call, TRBD1, against the DNA was made. TRBV21-1 is designated a pseudogene. The CDR3 extends over 16 amino acids.